One and the same sample provided the 20 T cell receptor beta chains below, sequenced in a study of CD8 T cells in Susac syndrome. An input of about 0.5 to 1 ug of RNA was subjected to reverse transcription using random hexamers. TCRdb analysed the immunoSEQ multiplex PCR reads with MiXCR anew, one entry per CDR3 protein. The sample consists of about 180,000 distinct CDR3 sequences, roughly 95% of them appearing once. The material sequenced was CD8+ T cells from PBMCs. Receptors originate from a human donor with multiple sclerosis.

This clonotype has a handful of counts. The chain employs TRBV7-2 and TRBJ2-7; no firm D call. The CDR3 length is 13 residues. Germline V gives CDR1 SGHTA, CDR2 FQGNSA. The germline V and J ends were trimmed by 3 bases and 7 bases, with 13 bases remaining between them. The CDR3 region is CASSLNYVREQYF. Written as DNA, the CDR3 is TGTGCCAGCAGCTTGAACTACGTGAGGGAGCAGTACTTC.

The chain links TRBV4-1 to TRBJ1-5; 7 nucleotides align to TRBD1. The CDR3 contains 15 residues. Germline loops: CDR1 MGHRA, CDR2 YSYEKL. Unmatched junction bases numbered 5, after V lost 3 bases and J lost 3 bases. CDR3 sequence reads: CASSQPGQYNQPQHF. The CDR3 nucleotides read TGCGCCAGCAGCCAGCCGGGACAGTACAATCAGCCCCAGCATTTT.

This rearrangement joins TRBV30 to TRBJ2-7; no firm D call. V lost 8 bases and J 0 bases, leaving 14 bases between the germline ends. Germline CDR1 reads GTSNPN; CDR2 reads SVGIG (reference sequence). The CDR3 has 13 residues. The CDR3 is CAGDGQHSYEQYF. CDR3 DNA sequence: TGTGCCGGAGACGGGCAGCACTCCTACGAGCAGTACTTC. Using reference TRBV30 and TRBJ2-7 for the parts outside the CDR3, the full variable domain is SQTIHQWPATLVQPVGSPLSLECTVEGTSNPNLYWYRQAAGRGLQLLFYSVGIGQISSEVPQNLSASRPQDRQFILSSKKLLLSDSGFYLCAGDGQHSYEQYFGPGTRLTVT.

J is TRBJ2-7 and V is TRBV11-2; D gene uncertain. Trimming stripped 6 bases from V and 4 bases from J, with 13 bases between. CDR1 is SGHAT, CDR2 FQNNGV, per germline. This CDR3 contains 13 residues. The CDR3 is CASSLGSRYEQYF. The CDR3, as DNA: TGTGCCAGCAGTTTGGGGTCGAGGTACGAGCAGTACTTC.

This sequence joins TRBV7-2 and TRBJ2-5; 13 bases agree with TRBD2. J was trimmed by 2 bases and V by 5 bases; bases with no gene match: 2. Germline CDR1 and CDR2: SGHTA and FQGNSA. The CDR3 is 15 amino acids. CDR3 nucleotide sequence: TGTGCCAGCAGCCGGGGACTAGCGGGGCAAGAGACCCAGTACTTC. Its translation: CASSRGLAGQETQYF.

This chain links TRBV6-5 with TRBJ1-3; D is ambiguous. CDR1 and CDR2 from the germline V gene are MNHEY and SVGAGI. The CDR3 has 17 residues. V was cut by 2 bases and J by 0 bases, with 14 bases left in between. The CDR3 DNA reads TGTGCCAGCAGTTACACCCCCAGCTCGGGCTCTGGAAACACCATATATTTT. Its protein is CASSYTPSSGSGNTIYF.

The chain is built from TRBV28 and TRBJ2-2, with unresolved D. From germline, CDR1 is MDHEN and CDR2 SYDVKM. Trimming pared 6 bases from V and 6 bases from J, leaving 8 bases between. The CDR3 runs to 12 residues. The DNA for the CDR3 is TGTGCCAGCAGGCCCACCCCCGGGGAGCTGTTTTTT. This translates into CASRPTPGELFF.

This rearrangement joins TRBV30 to TRBJ1-1, with 7 bases that match TRBD1. The CDR3 totals 17 residues. V lost 4 bases to trimming and J lost 0 bases; unmatched junction nucleotides: 14. Germline V gene data show CDR1 as GTSNPN and CDR2 as SVGIG (reference sequence). The CDR3 nucleotides read TGTGCCTGGATGTCGTTTCTCCGGACAGGCCTGAACACTGAAGCTTTCTTT. This codes for CAWMSFLRTGLNTEAFF.

CDR3 loop: CASTDDGRGYGYTF. DNA of the CDR3: TGTGCCAGCACCGACGACGGTCGGGGCTATGGCTACACCTTC. V usage is TRBV7-9 and J usage is TRBJ1-2; D is ambiguous. CDR3 size: 14 residues. Germline values: CDR1 SEHNR, CDR2 FQNEAQ (reference sequence). V was cut by 7 bases and J by 4 bases, with 16 bases left in between.

The chain links TRBV27 to TRBJ2-3, with D perhaps matching TRBD2 (6 bases). The germline V and J ends were trimmed by 1 base and 2 bases, with 13 bases remaining between them. This CDR3 is built from 16 residues. Germline V gene data show CDR1 as MNHEY and CDR2 as SMNVEV (reference sequence). CDR3: CASSLFTGVATDTQYF. CDR3 coding DNA: TGTGCCAGCAGTTTATTTACGGGAGTCGCCACAGATACGCAGTATTTT.

This clonotype occurred once. This chain links TRBV13 with TRBJ2-7; 7 bases agree with TRBD1. This CDR3 contains 16 residues. Germline assignment: CDR1 PRHDT and CDR2 FYEKMQ (reference sequence). The trim removed 5 bases at V and 2 bases at J, leaving 12 bases unmatched. CDR3 sequence: CASSLADRVGTYEQYF. The CDR3, as DNA: TGTGCCAGCAGCCTGGCCGACAGGGTAGGGACCTACGAGCAGTACTTC.

The rearrangement joins TRBV12-3 or TRBV12-4 to TRBJ1-2; 7 nucleotides agree with TRBD1. Trimming took 6 bases from V and 4 from J; bases not matched to a gene: 5. The CDR3 has 13 residues. CDR3 in amino acids: CASRLGQLYGYTF. The CDR3 nucleotides read TGTGCCAGCAGGTTGGGACAGCTCTATGGCTACACCTTC.

CDR3 region: CASSWADIMNTEAFF. Written as DNA, the CDR3 is TGTGCCAGCAGCTGGGCAGACATCATGAACACTGAAGCTTTCTTT. The chain uses TRBV7-9 and TRBJ1-1; no clear D. V lost 4 bases to trimming and J lost 0 bases, with 12 bases between them. This CDR3 is built from 15 residues. Germline loops: CDR1 SEHNR, CDR2 FQNEAQ (reference sequence).

J is TRBJ1-1 and V is TRBV12-3 or TRBV12-4; D not resolved. Between the trimmed V and J ends, which lost 5 bases and 4 bases, there was a span of 11 bases. The CDR3 consists of 13 residues. CDR3 in amino acids: CASSPWGFTEAFF. The CDR3 DNA reads TGTGCCAGCAGTCCCTGGGGATTCACTGAAGCTTTCTTT.

This rearrangement joins TRBV29-1 to TRBJ2-7, with a possible D match to TRBD1 (5 bases). Germline assignment: CDR1 SQVTM and CDR2 ANQGSEA. The CDR3 is 13 amino acids. V lost 0 bases and J lost 2, with 8 bases in between. CDR3 bases: TGCAGCGTTGAAGAGGACAAACCCTACGAGCAGTACTTC. It translates to CSVEEDKPYEQYF.

J is TRBJ1-2 and V is TRBV4-1; D gene unclear. This CDR3 spans 16 amino acids. Germline V gives CDR1 MGHRA, CDR2 YSYEKL. The V and J ends lost 0 bases and 1 base respectively, with 12 bases between them. The CDR3 DNA reads as TGCGCCAGCAGCCAAGACGTGTGGAGGTTTAACTATGGCTACACCTTC. It is translated as CASSQDVWRFNYGYTF.

The chain links TRBV24-1 to TRBJ2-1; D gene uncertain. Germline lookup yields CDR1 KGHDR and CDR2 SFDVKD. This CDR3 contains 12 residues. With 7 bases removed from V and 6 bases from J, the gap between germline ends came to 9 bases. Written as DNA, the CDR3 is TGTGCCACCAGGAGGATGGGCAATGAGCAGTTCTTC. Protein: CATRRMGNEQFF.

The rearrangement joins TRBV2 to TRBJ2-2, with a tentative D call TRBD1 (6 bases). Germline CDR1 reads SNHLY; CDR2 reads FYNNEI. The CDR3 is made up of 16 amino acids. The ends were cut back, 1 base at V and 7 bases at J, with 16 bases in the middle. CDR3 sequence: CASSEGDGTYVGELFF. CDR3 bases: TGTGCCAGCAGTGAAGGTGACGGGACATACGTCGGGGAGCTGTTTTTT.

The sample holds one count of this clonotype. The chain combines TRBV29-1 with TRBJ2-1; TRBD2 is a possible D gene (5 bases). CDR3 length: 13 amino acids. The germline gives CDR1 SQVTM, CDR2 ANQGSEA. Trimming left V 4 bases short and J 5 bases short, with 12 bases between. CDR3 region: CSVVIRRNNEQFF. CDR3 sequence (DNA): TGCAGCGTTGTTATTCGGAGGAACAATGAGCAGTTCTTC.

The V call is TRBV23-1, the J call TRBJ2-7; D may be TRBD1 or TRBD2 (5 bases each). TRBV23-1 qualifies as an ORF whose function is uncertain. Trimming cost V 0 bases and J 0 bases, with 12 bases left between them. The CDR3 runs to 16 residues. CDR3 amino acids: CASSQSNAGSSYEQYF. Here the CDR3 DNA reads TGCGCCAGCAGTCAATCGAATGCAGGGAGCTCCTACGAGCAGTACTTC.